Sequencing of this T cell receptor (beta chain) was carried out in a study of identifying expanded T cells in peripheral blood. Germline CDR1 reads GTSNPN; CDR2 reads SVGIG (reference sequence). Trimming shortened V by 2 bases and J by 4 bases, and 10 bases separated the two germline ends. The CDR3 runs to 13 residues. Sequenced by immunoSEQ multiplex PCR; TCRdb stores in-frame clones only, minus some. The sample consists of 85,000 to 90,000 clones, roughly 86% of them appearing once. Collection occurred without any documented infections or immune events in donors. Sequencing input: blood. The sequence derives from a person aged 18 to 70 in good health. J is TRBJ2-3 and V is TRBV30; D gene ambiguous. Written as DNA, the CDR3 is TGTGCCTGGAGTTTCGCTGTTGCAGATACGCAGTATTTT. Translating it yields CAWSFAVADTQYF.